Here is one T cell receptor beta chain with its context. The protocol was immunoSEQ multiplex PCR, while the TCRdb copy is restricted to in-frame clones and leaves out a portion. The sample includes some 2.3 million clones, over 85% of them seen just once. V lost 5 bases to trimming and J lost 10 bases, with 14 bases between them. Germline-derived CDR1 and CDR2 are SGHAT and FQNNGV. The CDR3 is 12 amino acids. This sample is part of a study of shared clonotypes between healthy human individuals. The rearrangement uses TRBV11-2 and TRBJ2-5, with unresolved D. Sequencing input: naive CD4+ T cells from PBMCs. The sample's subset: CD45RA+ positively selected. The clonotype originates from a man aged 18 to 30 in good health. Some clones in this sample may be carry-over from other donors' samples. The chain's CDR3 is CASSQSPGDQYF. The CDR3 bases are TGTGCCAGCAGCCAAAGCCCTGGGGACCAGTACTTC.